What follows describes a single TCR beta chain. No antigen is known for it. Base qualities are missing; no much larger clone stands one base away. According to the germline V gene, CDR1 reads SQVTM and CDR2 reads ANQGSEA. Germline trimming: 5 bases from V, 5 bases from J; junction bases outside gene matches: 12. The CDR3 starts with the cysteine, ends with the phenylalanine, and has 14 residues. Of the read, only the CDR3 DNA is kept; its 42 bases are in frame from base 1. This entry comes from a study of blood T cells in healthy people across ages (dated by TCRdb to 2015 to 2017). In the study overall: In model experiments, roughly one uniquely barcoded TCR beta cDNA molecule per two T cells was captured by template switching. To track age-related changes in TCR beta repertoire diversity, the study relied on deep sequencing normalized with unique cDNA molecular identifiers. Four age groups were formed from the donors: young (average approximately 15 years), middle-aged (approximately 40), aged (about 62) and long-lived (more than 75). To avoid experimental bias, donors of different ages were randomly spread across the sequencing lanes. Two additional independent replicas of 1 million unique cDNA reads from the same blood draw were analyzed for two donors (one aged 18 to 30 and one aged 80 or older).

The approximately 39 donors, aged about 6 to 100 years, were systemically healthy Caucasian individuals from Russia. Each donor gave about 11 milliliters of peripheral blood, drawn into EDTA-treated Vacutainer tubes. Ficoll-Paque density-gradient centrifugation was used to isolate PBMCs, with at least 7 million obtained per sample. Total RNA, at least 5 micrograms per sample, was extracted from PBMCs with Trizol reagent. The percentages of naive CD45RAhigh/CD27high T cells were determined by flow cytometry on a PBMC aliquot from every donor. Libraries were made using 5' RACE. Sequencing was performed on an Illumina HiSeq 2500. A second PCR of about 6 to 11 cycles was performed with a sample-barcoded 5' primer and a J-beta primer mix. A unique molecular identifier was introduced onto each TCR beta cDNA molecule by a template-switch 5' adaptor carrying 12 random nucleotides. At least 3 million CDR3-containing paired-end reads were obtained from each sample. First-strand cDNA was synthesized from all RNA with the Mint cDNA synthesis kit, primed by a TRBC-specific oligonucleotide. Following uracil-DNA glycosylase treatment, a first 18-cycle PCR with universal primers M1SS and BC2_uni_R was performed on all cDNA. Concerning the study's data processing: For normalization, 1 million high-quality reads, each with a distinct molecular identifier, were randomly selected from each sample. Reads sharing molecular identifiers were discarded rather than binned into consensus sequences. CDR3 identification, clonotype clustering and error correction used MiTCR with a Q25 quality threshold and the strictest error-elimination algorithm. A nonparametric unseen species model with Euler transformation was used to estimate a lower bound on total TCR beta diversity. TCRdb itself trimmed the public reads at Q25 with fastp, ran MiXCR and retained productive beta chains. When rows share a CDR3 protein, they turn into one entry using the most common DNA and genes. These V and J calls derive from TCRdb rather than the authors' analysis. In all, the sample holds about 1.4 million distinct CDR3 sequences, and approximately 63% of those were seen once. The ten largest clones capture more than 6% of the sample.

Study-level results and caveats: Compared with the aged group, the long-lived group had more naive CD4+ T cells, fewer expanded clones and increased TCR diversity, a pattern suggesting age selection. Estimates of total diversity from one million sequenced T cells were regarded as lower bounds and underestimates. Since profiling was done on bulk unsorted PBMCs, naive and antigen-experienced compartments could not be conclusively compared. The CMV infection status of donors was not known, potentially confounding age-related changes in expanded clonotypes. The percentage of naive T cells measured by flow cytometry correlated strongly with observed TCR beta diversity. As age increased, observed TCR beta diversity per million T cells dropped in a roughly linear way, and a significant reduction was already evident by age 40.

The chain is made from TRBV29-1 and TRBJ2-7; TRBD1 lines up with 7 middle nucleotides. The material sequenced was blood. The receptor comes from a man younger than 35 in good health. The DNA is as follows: TGCAGCGTTCCTCACCTGGGACAGAAGGACGAGCAGTACTTC. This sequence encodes CSVPHLGQKDEQYF.